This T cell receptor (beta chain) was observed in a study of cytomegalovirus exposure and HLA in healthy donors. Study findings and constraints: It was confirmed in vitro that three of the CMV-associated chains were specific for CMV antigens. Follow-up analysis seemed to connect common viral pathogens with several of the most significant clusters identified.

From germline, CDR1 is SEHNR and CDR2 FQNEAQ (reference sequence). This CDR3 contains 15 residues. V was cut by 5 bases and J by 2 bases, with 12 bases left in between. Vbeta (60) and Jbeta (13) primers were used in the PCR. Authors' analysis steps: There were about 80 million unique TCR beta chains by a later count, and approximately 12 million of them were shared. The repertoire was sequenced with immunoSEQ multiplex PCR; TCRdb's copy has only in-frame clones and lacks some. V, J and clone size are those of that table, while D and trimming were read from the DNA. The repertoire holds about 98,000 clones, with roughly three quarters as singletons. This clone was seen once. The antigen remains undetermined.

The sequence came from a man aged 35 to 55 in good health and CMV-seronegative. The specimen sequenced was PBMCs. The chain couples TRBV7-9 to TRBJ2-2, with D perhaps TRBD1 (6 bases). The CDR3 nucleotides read TGTGCCAGCAGCACGCCGGACAGAAACACCGGGGAGCTGTTTTTT. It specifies CASSTPDRNTGELFF. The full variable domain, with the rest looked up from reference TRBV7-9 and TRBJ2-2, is DTGVSQNPRHKITKRGQNVTFRCDPISEHNRLYWYRQTLGQGPEFLTYFQNEAQLEKSRLLSDRFSAERPKGSFSTLEIQRTEQGDSAMYLCASSTPDRNTGELFFGEGSRLTVL.